Following are 28 T cell receptor beta chains from one sample sequenced in a study of blood T cell repertoires in COVID-19. Sequenced by immunoSEQ multiplex PCR; TCRdb stores in-frame clones only, minus some. The repertoire holds about 170,000 clones, over 70% seen once, with 2.8% in the top ten. The sequenced material came from peripheral blood. These receptors were obtained from a man aged 65-85 years with acute or convalescent COVID-19.

V is TRBV5-1 and J is TRBJ2-7; TRBD1 aligns across 8 bases. This CDR3 spans 15 amino acids. CDR1 SGHRS and CDR2 YFSETQ come from the germline V gene. V trimming: 2 bases; J trimming: 6 bases; junction bases outside the gene matches: 10. CDR3 DNA sequence: TGCGCCAGCAGCTTTTTATTACAGGGGGGAGGCGAGCAGTACTTC. This encodes CASSFLLQGGGEQYF.

The V call is TRBV6-5, the J call TRBJ1-2; unclear D gene. The germline gives CDR1 MNHEY, CDR2 SVGAGI. The CDR3 is 14 amino acids. Trimming left V 2 bases short and J 6 bases short, with 13 bases between. The CDR3 sequence is CASSYTQVLDGYTF. The CDR3 DNA sequence: TGTGCCAGCAGTTACACCCAGGTCTTGGATGGCTACACCTTC.

Only a few counts were recorded for this clone. This chain uses TRBV7-8 with TRBJ1-4, with D perhaps TRBD1 (5 bases). The CDR3 extends over 15 amino acids. Trimming took 2 bases from V and 5 from J, leaving 12 bases between them. Germline CDR1 reads SGHVS; CDR2 reads FQNEAQ. CDR3 DNA sequence: TGTGCCAGCAGCTTACCAGGGTCGGAGAATGAAAAACTGTTTTTT. This gives the protein CASSLPGSENEKLFF. Filled out from reference TRBV7-8 and TRBJ1-4, the complete variable domain reads GAGVSQSPRYKVAKRGQDVALRCDPISGHVSLFWYQQALGQGPEFLTYFQNEAQLDKSGLPSDRFFAERPEGSVSTLKIQRTQQEDSAVYLCASSLPGSENEKLFFGSGTQLSVL.

The V gene is TRBV11-3, the J gene TRBJ2-1; D gene uncertain. There are 18 residues in the CDR3. Germline assignment: CDR1 SGHNT and CDR2 YENEEA. The V end was cut by 5 bases, the J end by 3 bases, with 23 bases between. This chain's CDR3 is CASSTPATAAGIYNEQFF. CDR3 coding DNA: TGTGCCAGCAGCACCCCCGCAACAGCCGCCGGTATCTACAATGAGCAGTTCTTC.

This sequence joins TRBV10-3 and TRBJ1-1; D may be TRBD1 (6 bases). The CDR3 consists of 14 residues. The V gene lost 3 bases and the J gene lost 7 bases, with 15 bases spanning the gap. CDR1 is ENHRY, CDR2 SYGVKD, per germline. CDR3 region: CAISDSRGAGEAFF. The CDR3 DNA reads as TGTGCCATCAGTGATAGTCGGGGGGCAGGTGAAGCTTTCTTT.

The rearrangement links TRBV7-2 to TRBJ2-5; 15 bases match TRBD2. The CDR3 extends over 18 amino acids. The J segment lost 1 base and the V segment lost 0 bases, leaving 3 bases of the junction unmatched. Germline CDR1 SGHTA, CDR2 FQGNSA. The CDR3 DNA reads TGTGCCAGCAGCTTAGCGGGACTAGCGGGAGGTACCCAAGAGACCCAGTACTTC. This codes for CASSLAGLAGGTQETQYF.

This clone has only one observation. This rearrangement joins TRBV5-6 to TRBJ1-1; D unclear. Germline lookup yields CDR1 SGHDT and CDR2 YYEEEE. Trimming left V 0 bases short and J 1 base short, with 10 bases between. The CDR3 totals 15 residues. CDR3 sequence (DNA): TGTGCCAGCAGCTTGGGCCCTCGAGGGAACACTGAAGCTTTCTTT. Translating it yields CASSLGPRGNTEAFF.

The chain has TRBV7-9 and TRBJ2-2, with TRBD2 as a possible D gene (6 bases). This CDR3 is built from 15 residues. CDR1 is SEHNR and CDR2 is FQNEAQ in the germline V gene (reference sequence). V lost 5 bases to trimming and J lost 3 bases, with 13 bases between them. As DNA, the CDR3 is TGTGCCAGCAGCCCCGGGACTGGCTACACCGGGGAGCTGTTTTTT. Amino acid sequence: CASSPGTGYTGELFF.

V is TRBV5-1 and J is TRBJ2-2; a possible D gene is TRBD2 (5 bases). V was shortened by 4 bases and J by 8 bases, with 9 bases between the two germline ends. Germline values: CDR1 SGHRS, CDR2 YFSETQ. The CDR3 covers 12 residues. The CDR3 reads CASSPGVGELFF. Here the CDR3 DNA reads TGCGCCAGCAGCCCCGGGGTGGGGGAGCTGTTTTTT. The full variable domain, its missing parts supplied by reference TRBV5-1 and TRBJ2-2, is KAGVTQTPRYLIKTRGQQVTLSCSPISGHRSVSWYQQTPGQGLQFLFEYFSETQRNKGNFPGRFSGRQFSNSRSEMNVSTLELGDSALYLCASSPGVGELFFGEGSRLTVL.

V and J are TRBV28 and TRBJ1-2, with a weak D call TRBD1 (6 bases). The CDR3 extends over 14 amino acids. The V end was cut by 7 bases, the J end by 4 bases, with 16 bases between. Germline CDR1 MDHEN, CDR2 SYDVKM. The CDR3 protein is CASTSGQGTYGYTF. As DNA, the CDR3 is TGTGCCAGCACCTCAGGGCAGGGGACCTATGGCTACACCTTC.

There are a few counts of this clone. The CDR3 DNA reads as TGCGCCAGCAGCACGGGACAGGGGACCTACGAGCAGTACTTC. Encoded protein: CASSTGQGTYEQYF. The chain joins TRBV5-1 to TRBJ2-7; 10 bases are a match to TRBD1. From germline, CDR1 is SGHRS and CDR2 YFSETQ. V lost 4 bases and J lost 2; bases outside the gene matches: 3. The CDR3 runs 14 residues.

The chain links TRBV5-5 to TRBJ2-1; 8 nucleotides agree with TRBD2. This CDR3 is 15 amino acids long. Trimming at V came to 0 bases and at J to 5 bases, leaving 4 bases not matched to a gene. The germline gives CDR1 SGHKS, CDR2 YYEKEE (reference sequence). The CDR3 sequence: CASSLVSGIDNEQFF. CDR3 nucleotides: TGTGCCAGCAGCTTGGTTAGCGGGATCGACAATGAGCAGTTCTTC. Full variable domain (rest looked up from reference TRBV5-5 and TRBJ2-1): DAGVTQSPTHLIKTRGQQVTLRCSPISGHKSVSWYQQVLGQGPQFIFQYYEKEERGRGNFPDRFSARQFPNYSSELNVNALLLGDSALYLCASSLVSGIDNEQFFGPGTRLTVL.

The genes are TRBV6-5 and TRBJ2-1; D gene unclear. Germline V CDR1 and CDR2: MNHEY, SVGAGI. The CDR3 sequence is 11 residues long. The V and J ends lost 6 bases and 4 bases respectively, with 4 bases between them. CDR3 bases: TGTGCCAGCAGGCTATACAATGAGCAGTTCTTC. Translated, it gives CASRLYNEQFF.

This chain joins TRBV2 and TRBJ1-6; 8 bases line up with TRBD1. The CDR3 length is 16 residues. Per the germline V gene, CDR1 is SNHLY and CDR2 is FYNNEI. V was clipped by 1 base and J by 7 bases; unmatched bases: 6. CDR3 bases: TGTGCCAGCAGTGAAGAAGGACAGGGAGTGAATTCACCCCTCCACTTT. Amino acid sequence: CASSEEGQGVNSPLHF.

The sample holds many counts of this clone. The chain couples TRBV19 to TRBJ2-2; D might be TRBD2 (6 bases). Between the trimmed V and J ends, which lost 7 bases and 7 bases, there was a span of 16 bases. CDR3 length: 14 residues. The germline gives CDR1 LNHDA, CDR2 SQIVND (reference sequence). The CDR3 spells CASMRGIEVGELFF. CDR3 coding DNA: TGTGCCAGTATGCGGGGCATTGAGGTCGGGGAGCTGTTTTTT.

This rearrangement joins TRBV11-2 to TRBJ1-2, with D possibly matching TRBD1 (5 bases). From germline, CDR1 is SGHAT and CDR2 FQNNGV. The germline V and J ends were trimmed by 4 bases and 3 bases, with 12 bases remaining between them. This CDR3 is built from 14 residues. The DNA of the CDR3 is TGTGCCAGCAGCTCGAGCGGGGGGTACTATGGCTACACCTTC. Its translation is CASSSSGGYYGYTF. Looking up the rest from reference TRBV11-2 and TRBJ1-2 gives the full variable domain: EAGVAQSPRYKIIEKRQSVAFWCNPISGHATLYWYQQILGQGPKLLIQFQNNGVVDDSQLPKDRFSAERLKGVDSTLKIQPAKLEDSAVYLCASSSSGGYYGYTFGSGTRLTVV.

The rearrangement joins TRBV24-1 to TRBJ2-1, with TRBD2 matching 12 bases. The CDR3 is 16 amino acids. Germline trimming cut 3 bases from V and 8 bases from J; bases unmatched to any gene: 7. Germline CDR1 and CDR2: KGHDR and SFDVKD. The CDR3 loop reads CATSDASGRATYEQFF. The CDR3 nucleotides are TGTGCCACCAGTGATGCTAGCGGGAGGGCTACTTATGAGCAGTTCTTC.

The rearrangement links TRBV21-1 to TRBJ2-1; the table assigns TRBD2, which was not confirmed against the DNA. TRBV21-1 is a pseudogene segment. The CDR3 consists of 18 residues. The CDR3 region has the DNA TGTGCCAGCAGCAGAAGGGCTAGCGGGGCTAGGTCCTACAATGAGCAGTTCTTC. Translating gives CASSRRASGARSYNEQFF.

This clone has only one observation. The rearrangement links TRBV24-1 to TRBJ2-1; D might be TRBD1 (7 bases). V was pared by 4 bases and J by 1 base, with 16 bases between. The germline V gene has CDR1 KGHDR and CDR2 SFDVKD. The CDR3 loop spans 17 amino acids. The CDR3 DNA sequence: TGTGCCACCAGTGACTCCCGGTCAGGGGGGTCCTACAATGAGCAGTTCTTC. Translating gives CATSDSRSGGSYNEQFF.

The chain employs TRBV6-5 and TRBJ2-1, with 11 nucleotides matching TRBD2. J lost 8 bases, V lost 6 bases, and 9 bases had no gene match. Germline V lookup: CDR1 MNHEY, CDR2 SVGAGI. This CDR3 has 15 amino acids. CDR3 amino acids: CASSSSGRGIYEQFF. Written as DNA, the CDR3 is TGTGCCAGCAGCAGTAGCGGGAGGGGGATTTATGAGCAGTTCTTC.

The rearrangement uses TRBV30 and TRBJ2-3, with D perhaps TRBD2 (5 bases). The CDR3 sequence is 15 residues long. Trimming cost V 0 bases and J 0 bases, with 10 bases left between them. Germline V lookup: CDR1 GTSNPN, CDR2 SVGIG (reference sequence). CDR3 sequence: CAWSVLGSSTDTQYF. CDR3 in DNA: TGTGCCTGGAGTGTACTTGGGAGTAGCACAGATACGCAGTATTTT. The full variable domain, rest sourced from reference TRBV30 and TRBJ2-3, is SQTIHQWPATLVQPVGSPLSLECTVEGTSNPNLYWYRQAAGRGLQLLFYSVGIGQISSEVPQNLSASRPQDRQFILSSKKLLLSDSGFYLCAWSVLGSSTDTQYFGPGTRLTVL.

The chain joins TRBV6-5 to TRBJ1-2; D not resolved. The CDR3 totals 15 residues. Between the trimmed V and J ends, which lost 2 bases and 2 bases, there was a span of 12 bases. CDR1 MNHEY and CDR2 SVGAGI come from the germline V gene. This chain's CDR3 is CASSYHRTQNYGYTF. DNA for the CDR3: TGTGCCAGCAGTTACCACCGCACCCAGAACTATGGCTACACCTTC.

The J gene is TRBJ2-3, the V gene TRBV12-3 or TRBV12-4, with D perhaps TRBD2 (6 bases). The V and J ends lost 3 bases and 6 bases respectively, with 10 bases between them. The CDR3 runs 13 residues. CDR3 coding DNA: TGTGCCAGCAGTTTGCTTGGGGGGGATACGCAGTATTTT. It is translated as CASSLLGGDTQYF.

CDR3: CASSSPHRGWSYGYTF. In DNA, the CDR3 is TGTGCCAGCAGTTCGCCTCACAGGGGTTGGAGTTATGGCTACACCTTC. This chain uses TRBV28 with TRBJ1-2; TRBD1 aligns across 7 bases. The length of the CDR3 is 16 residues. Unmatched junction bases numbered 13, after V lost 4 bases and J lost 5 bases. Germline-derived CDR1 and CDR2 are MDHEN and SYDVKM.

This chain joins TRBV6-2 or TRBV6-3 and TRBJ2-7; 7 bases match TRBD1. This CDR3 region has 15 residues. Germline CDR1 and CDR2: MNHEY and SVGEGT. J lost 4 bases, V lost 2 bases, and 8 bases had no gene match. The CDR3 DNA sequence: TGTGCCAGCAGTTACCGGGGACAGACTGGGTACGAGCAGTACTTC. It translates to CASSYRGQTGYEQYF.

The chain has TRBV19 and TRBJ2-5, with 12 bases lining up with TRBD1. The germline gives CDR1 LNHDA, CDR2 SQIVND (reference sequence). The CDR3 spans 15 residues. Trimming removed 3 bases from V and 4 bases from J; junction bases left unmatched: 3. CDR3: CASSIGTGGPETQYF. CDR3 sequence (DNA): TGTGCCAGTAGTATCGGGACAGGGGGCCCAGAGACCCAGTACTTC.

As DNA, the CDR3 is TGTGCCAGTAGTATATTGGTCACTACGAATAACTATGGCTACACCTTC. Protein sequence: CASSILVTTNNYGYTF. The chain has TRBV19 and TRBJ1-2; D is ambiguous. This CDR3 is 16 amino acids long. V dropped 2 bases and J dropped 1 base, with 14 bases sitting between them. CDR1 and CDR2 (germline): LNHDA, SQIVND (reference sequence).

The gene calls are TRBV11-1 and TRBJ2-7; TRBD1 matches at 7 bases. Losses at the gene ends were 6 bases for V and 3 bases for J; bases not matched to a gene: 5. Germline loops: CDR1 SGHAT, CDR2 FQDESV (reference sequence). There are 13 residues in the CDR3. The CDR3 reads CASSSGTDYEQYF. In DNA, the CDR3 is TGTGCCAGCAGTTCCGGGACAGACTACGAGCAGTACTTC.